These 16 T cell receptor beta chains were all obtained from the same sample, sequenced in a study of glioma-infiltrating T cells. Amplification of TCR alpha and beta CDR3 regions from RNA used iRepertoire nested multiplex PCR. TCRdb re-analysed the multiplex PCR reads in MiXCR, keeping a single row per CDR3 protein. Among around 150,000 distinct CDR3 sequences, approximately 40% were seen once, and the ten largest hold roughly a fifth. The sample consisted of glioma tissue, nonneoplastic brain tissue, or PBMCs (not recorded which). The receptors come from a human donor with low-grade glioma or glioblastoma, undergoing nonglioma brain surgery, or in good health (not recorded which).

V is TRBV4-2 and J is TRBJ2-3; D remains ambiguous. The germline V gene encodes CDR1 LGHNA and CDR2 YNFKEQ. CDR3 length: 12 amino acids. V was trimmed by 0 bases and J by 4 bases, leaving 2 bases between them. The DNA of the CDR3 is TGTGCCAGCAGCCAAGAGTCAGATACGCAGTATTTT. Translated, it gives CASSQESDTQYF.

This clonotype was recorded a few times. The chain uses TRBV20-1 and TRBJ2-7; TRBD2 aligns across 8 bases. This CDR3 has 13 residues. J was trimmed by 5 bases and V by 5 bases; bases with no gene match: 8. Germline CDR1 reads DFQATT; CDR2 reads SNEGSKA (reference sequence). The DNA of the CDR3 is TGCAGTGCTGGAGGCGGGAGGTCCCACGAGCAGTACTTC. It codes for CSAGGGRSHEQYF.

This clonotype was seen only a few times. A read error may produce the germline difference seen at one junction end. The rearrangement links TRBV7-9 to TRBJ2-3; 14 bases match TRBD2. Germline CDR1 is SEHNR and CDR2 is FQNEAQ (reference sequence). The CDR3 spans 13 residues. This CDR3 is CASSPQGLAGGGF. The CDR3 DNA reads TGTGCCAGCAGCCCACAAGGACTAGCGGGAGGCGGTTTT. The whole variable domain, remainder taken from reference TRBV7-9 and TRBJ2-3, is DTGVSQNPRHKITKRGQNVTFRCDPISEHNRLYWYRQTLGQGPEFLTYFQNEAQLEKSRLLSDRFSAERPKGSFSTLEIQRTEQGDSAMYLCASSPQGLAGGGFGPGTRLTVL.

This clonotype has a handful of counts. The gene calls are TRBV6-2 or TRBV6-3 and TRBJ1-2; 8 bases map to TRBD1. This CDR3 spans 14 amino acids. With 5 bases clipped from V and 5 bases from J, the junction kept 7 bases outside the gene matches. The V gene's germline CDR1 is MNHEY and CDR2 SVGEGT. This chain's CDR3 is CASSRSGGAYGYTF. The CDR3 DNA is TGTGCCAGCAGTCGGTCAGGGGGCGCATATGGCTACACCTTC.

This clonotype has more than one count but fewer than ten. This rearrangement joins TRBV2 to TRBJ1-1, with D tentatively TRBD1 (6 bases). CDR1 and CDR2 from the germline V gene are SNHLY and FYNNEI. The CDR3 consists of 14 residues. V was shortened by 5 bases and J by 4 bases, with 14 bases between the two germline ends. CDR3 DNA sequence: TGTGCCAGCAGTACGGGTAGGGGGTCCACTGAAGCTTTCTTT. Amino acid sequence: CASSTGRGSTEAFF.

This clonotype was counted only a few times. This sequence joins TRBV6-1 and TRBJ2-7; 10 bases are a match to TRBD1. The CDR3 loop spans 17 amino acids. Germline V CDR1 and CDR2: MNHNS, SASEGT. The J segment lost 2 bases and the V segment lost 5 bases, leaving 12 bases of the junction unmatched. The CDR3 region is CASSSGQGFAGAYEQYF. The CDR3, as DNA: TGTGCCAGCAGTTCGGGACAGGGGTTTGCGGGGGCCTACGAGCAGTACTTC.

This chain uses TRBV27 with TRBJ2-5; TRBD2 matches at 16 bases. CDR1 MNHEY and CDR2 SMNVEV come from the germline V gene (reference sequence). J gave up 3 bases and V 3 bases, and 1 base lay outside the gene matches. CDR3 length: 16 residues. The CDR3 DNA sequence: TGTGCCAGCAGTTTCGGGACTAGCGGGGGGGAAGAGACCCAGTACTTC. It yields the protein CASSFGTSGGEETQYF.

The CDR3: CASSPTSYNEQFF. In DNA, the CDR3 is TGTGCCAGCAGCCCAACTTCCTACAATGAGCAGTTCTTC. The rearrangement uses TRBV7-8 and TRBJ2-1; D gene uncertain. The CDR3 sequence is 13 residues long. The germline gives CDR1 SGHVS, CDR2 FQNEAQ. Deletions cut 5 bases from V and 1 base from J, with 6 bases between.

This clonotype was counted only a few times. The chain joins TRBV7-2 to TRBJ2-3; D ambiguous. Per the germline V gene, CDR1 is SGHTA and CDR2 is FQGNSA. Trimming shortened V by 1 base and J by 2 bases, and 7 bases separated the two germline ends. This CDR3 contains 14 residues. CDR3 bases: TGTGCCAGCAGCTTAGGTCTCCCCACAGATACGCAGTATTTT. It encodes CASSLGLPTDTQYF. The full variable domain, in which reference TRBV7-2 and TRBJ2-3 provide the parts outside the CDR3, is GAGVSQSPSNKVTEKGKDVELRCDPISGHTALYWYRQSLGQGLEFLIYFQGNSAPDKSGLPSDRFSAERTGGSVSTLTIQRTQQEDSAVYLCASSLGLPTDTQYFGPGTRLTVL.

This clonotype was observed once. This chain joins TRBV15 and TRBJ2-1; 7 nucleotides match TRBD1. CDR3 length: 14 residues. Germline V CDR1 and CDR2: LNHNV, YYDKDF (reference sequence). The ends lost 7 bases at V and 4 bases at J; junction bases unmatched: 7. The CDR3 sequence is CATNEDRVYNEQFF. The DNA for the CDR3 is TGTGCCACCAACGAAGACAGGGTGTACAATGAGCAGTTCTTC.

Notes on this clonotype: At one boundary the junction diverges from the germline segment, which might be a read error. The J gene is TRBJ1-2, the V gene TRBV6-6, with D possibly TRBD1 on 5 matching bases. From germline, CDR1 is MNHNY and CDR2 SVGAGI (reference sequence). The CDR3 length is 13 residues. The CDR3 bases are TGTGTCAGCAGTCCTACCGACAGATATGGCTACACCTTC. Its protein product is CVSSPTDRYGYTF.

The rearrangement joins TRBV15 to TRBJ2-7, with no clear D. V was trimmed by 1 base and J by 4 bases, leaving 5 bases between them. The V gene's germline CDR1 is LNHNV and CDR2 YYDKDF (reference sequence). This CDR3 has 12 amino acids. This CDR3 is CATSRGDYEQYF. Written as DNA, the CDR3 is TGTGCCACCAGCAGAGGGGATTACGAGCAGTACTTC.

This clonotype has a handful of counts. The chain carries TRBV6-1 and TRBJ1-5; 10 positions match TRBD1. The V and J ends lost 6 bases and 5 bases, in that order; junction bases with no gene match: 10. CDR3 length: 16 residues. Germline V CDR1 and CDR2: MNHNS, SASEGT. DNA for the CDR3: TGTGCCAGCAGCGCATTAGACAGGGGGCGCGATCAGCCCCAGCATTTT. Protein sequence: CASSALDRGRDQPQHF.

Ten or more counts support this clonotype. V gene TRBV6-2 or TRBV6-3 combines with J gene TRBJ2-2; no firm D call. There are 14 residues in the CDR3. V was clipped by 3 bases and J by 6 bases, with 11 bases between them. Germline CDR1 reads MNHEY; CDR2 reads SVGEGT. The CDR3 DNA follows: TGTGCCAGCAGTTATTTGTGGGAATCCGGGGAGCTGTTTTTT. Translation gives CASSYLWESGELFF.

Turning to this clonotype: Just one base apart from a much larger clone, this may be a read error. The rearrangement joins TRBV7-2 to TRBJ2-3; 7 bases align to TRBD2. CDR1 and CDR2 from the germline V gene are SGHTA and FQGNSA. V was clipped by 2 bases and J by 5 bases; unmatched bases: 1. CDR3 length: 13 residues. CDR3 residues: CASSLRGGDTQYF. The CDR3 nucleotides read TGTGCCAGCAGCTTACGCGGGGGAGATACGCAGTATTTT.

The chain is built from TRBV10-2 and TRBJ2-1; 10 bases match TRBD2. After removal of 9 bases from V and 6 bases from J, the junction contained 5 bases not matched to a gene. The CDR3 covers 13 residues. Looked up from germline, CDR1 is WSHSY and CDR2 is SAAADI. Here the CDR3 DNA reads TGCGCCAGTTCTAGCGGGAGTGCCAATGAGCAGTTCTTC. Translated: CASSSGSANEQFF.